These T cell receptor beta chains were read from a single sample in a study of blood T cell repertoires in COVID-19. TCRdb's copy holds only in-frame clones and misses some; the assay was immunoSEQ multiplex PCR. The table shows about 200,000 clones, with 85% occurring only once. The source material was peripheral blood. The receptor set was obtained from a man aged 55-75 years with COVID-19, enrolled during active disease. Each CDR3 is given with its conserved first and last residue. D genes are given only for firm matches. Clone size appears in some rows only: once, few, many, or a class for an expanded clone.

J	V	D	size	DNA	CDR3
TRBJ1-3	TRBV29-1	NA	NA	TGCAGCGTCAGACAGAGCTCTGGAAACACCATATATTTT	CSVRQSSGNTIYF
TRBJ2-7	TRBV30	NA	NA	TGTGCCTGGAGTGTGAAGCGAGAGCAGTACTTC	CAWSVKREQYF
TRBJ1-1	TRBV10-3	NA	NA	TGTGCCAGCCGACAGGCCATGAACACTGAAGCTTTCTTT	CASRQAMNTEAFF
TRBJ1-5	TRBV3-1/TRBV3-2	NA	NA	TGTGCCAGCATCCCCAGGGCGCATCAGCCCCAGCATTTT	CASIPRAHQPQHF
TRBJ2-1	TRBV28	TRBD1	NA	TGTGCCAGCACCATATCGGGGGGACAGGGTGGCAATGAGCAGTTCTTC	CASTISGGQGGNEQFF
TRBJ1-6	TRBV9	TRBD1	NA	TGTGCCAGCAGCGCACCCCCCCGGGACAGCTCCTATAATTCACCCCTCCACTTT	CASSAPPRDSSYNSPLHF
TRBJ1-2	TRBV6-1	TRBD1	NA	TGTGCCAGCAGTGAAGTTTTGGGCAGGGGGGACTATGGCTACACCTTC	CASSEVLGRGDYGYTF
TRBJ2-5	TRBV10-3	TRBD1	NA	TGTGCCATCAGTGGTAGGGGGCGCGATGAGACCCAGTACTTC	CAISGRGRDETQYF
TRBJ2-3	TRBV2	TRBD1	NA	TGTGCCAGCAGTGTCGACAGGGGGGCTTTGGATACGCAGTATTTT	CASSVDRGALDTQYF
TRBJ1-5	TRBV28	TRBD1	once	TGTGCCAGCAGTTTTGGGACAGGGAACCAGCCCCAGCATTTT	CASSFGTGNQPQHF
TRBJ2-7	TRBV19	TRBD1	few	TGTGCCAGTAGTCCCCGGACAGGGCTCCACTACGAGCAGTACTTC	CASSPRTGLHYEQYF
TRBJ1-6	TRBV27	TRBD1	NA	TGTGCCAGCAGTACCCCCAGGGGGAGCTCCTATAATTCACCCCTCCACTTT	CASSTPRGSSYNSPLHF
TRBJ1-2	TRBV7-8	NA	NA	TGTGCCAGCAGCTTACAGGGAAACTATGGCTACACCTTC	CASSLQGNYGYTF
TRBJ2-6	TRBV11-2	NA	NA	TGTGCCAGCAGCTTAGGGCAGGGGGGCGTTGGGGCCAACGTCCTGACTTTC	CASSLGQGGVGANVLTF
TRBJ2-5	TRBV6-5	TRBD1	few	TGTGCCAGCATTATCGACAGGGGGCGTCAAGAGACCCAGTACTTC	CASIIDRGRQETQYF
TRBJ1-4	TRBV28	NA	NA	TGTGCCAGCAGGTCCACCCTAAGTGAAAAACTGTTTTTT	CASRSTLSEKLFF
TRBJ2-1	TRBV5-1	NA	NA	TGCGCCAGCAGTCGGGGATCGAACTACAATGAGCAGTTCTTC	CASSRGSNYNEQFF
TRBJ2-1	TRBV3-1/TRBV3-2	TRBD2	NA	TGTGCCAGCAGCCCGACTAGCGAAAACAATGAGCAGTTCTTC	CASSPTSENNEQFF
TRBJ1-2	TRBV7-2	TRBD1	NA	TGTGCCAGCAGCCCAGTGGCCCGGACAGGGTATGGCTACACCTTC	CASSPVARTGYGYTF
TRBJ1-1	TRBV27	TRBD1	NA	TGTGCCAGCAGTCCTACAGGGGATCCTTGGACTGAAGCTTTCTTT	CASSPTGDPWTEAFF
TRBJ2-4	TRBV19	NA	NA	TGTGCCAGTAGTACCGGACAGAAAAACATTCAGTACTTC	CASSTGQKNIQYF
TRBJ2-7	TRBV4-1	TRBD1	NA	TGCGCCAGCAGCCAAACGGACAGGGGGGACTACGAGCAGTACTTC	CASSQTDRGDYEQYF
TRBJ1-1	TRBV3-1/TRBV3-2	TRBD1	NA	TGTGCCAGCAAATACAGGGGGGAGATTGAAGCTTTCTTT	CASKYRGEIEAFF
TRBJ1-1	TRBV9	TRBD1	NA	TGTGCCAGCAGCGGGGGACAGATGAACACTGAAGCTTTCTTT	CASSGGQMNTEAFF
TRBJ2-7	TRBV5-4	NA	few	TGTGCCAGCAGCTTGGGGCAGGGGGGCTACGAGCAGTACTTC	CASSLGQGGYEQYF
TRBJ2-7	TRBV6-1	NA	NA	TGTGCCAGCAGTGAAGCGGCTTACGAGCAGTACTTC	CASSEAAYEQYF
TRBJ1-2	TRBV5-5	TRBD1	NA	TGTGCCAGCAGCGAGCAGGGGGGAGATGGCTACACCTTC	CASSEQGGDGYTF
TRBJ2-1	TRBV5-6	NA	NA	TGTGCCAGCAGCTTGGGCCTTGCGGATTACAATGAGCAGTTCTTC	CASSLGLADYNEQFF
TRBJ2-7	TRBV27	TRBD2	NA	TGTGCCAGCAGTCGCTCGGGACTAGGTTCTTACGAGCAGTACTTC	CASSRSGLGSYEQYF
TRBJ1-5	TRBV7-8	TRBD1	NA	TGTGCCAGCAGCTTAGGACAGGGGACCTCTAGAGTTACCCAGCATTTT	CASSLGQGTSRVTQHF
TRBJ2-6	TRBV2	NA	NA	TGTGCCAGCAGACAGGCCAACGTCCTGACTTTC	CASRQANVLTF
TRBJ1-5	TRBV3-1/TRBV3-2	NA	NA	TGTGCCAGCAGCCAAGCGGCGGTAAATCAGCCCCAGCATTTT	CASSQAAVNQPQHF
TRBJ2-7	TRBV28	TRBD1	once	TGTGCCAGCAAGGGACAGGGATTTCCCAGCTCCTACGAGCAGTACTTC	CASKGQGFPSSYEQYF
TRBJ2-4	TRBV11-2	NA	NA	TGTGCCAGCAGCTTAGATCCCCCTAGCATCCAGTACTTC	CASSLDPPSIQYF
TRBJ1-1	TRBV3-1/TRBV3-2	TRBD1	NA	TGTGCCAGCAGCTCCCGGACAGGGCCGAGGACTGAAGCTTTCTTT	CASSSRTGPRTEAFF
TRBJ1-6	TRBV6-2/TRBV6-3	NA	NA	TGTGCCAGCAGTGAGACAAGTTATAATTCACCCCTCCACTTT	CASSETSYNSPLHF